One and the same sample provided the 3 T cell receptor beta chains below, sequenced in a study of blood T cells in healthy people across ages. PCR was performed a second time for about 7 to 11 cycles using a sample-barcoded 5' primer and a J-beta primer mix. MiXCR, run by TCRdb on the 5' RACE reads, gives a single entry per CDR3 protein. The sample records 700,000 or so distinct CDR3 sequences, approximately 21% being singletons. The sequenced material came from blood. These receptors all come from a man between 65 and 85 years old in good health.

The chain carries TRBV3-1 and TRBJ1-2; perhaps TRBD1 as D (6 bases). V lost 0 bases and J lost 6, with 11 bases in between. Germline CDR1 LGHDT, CDR2 YNNKEL (reference sequence). This CDR3 is built from 14 residues. The CDR3 sequence: CASSQDRDIHGYTF. Written as DNA, the CDR3 is TGTGCCAGCAGCCAAGATCGGGACATCCATGGCTACACCTTC.

This clonotype has just a few counts. The V gene is TRBV20-1, the J gene TRBJ1-2; 7 nucleotides match TRBD1. J was trimmed by 8 bases and V by 3 bases; bases with no gene match: 6. Germline V gene lookup returns CDR1 DFQATT and CDR2 SNEGSKA (reference sequence). The CDR3 loop spans 12 amino acids. The CDR3 spells CSASRDSVGYTF. The CDR3 DNA sequence: TGCAGTGCTAGTCGGGACAGCGTAGGCTACACCTTC.

This clonotype was counted only a few times. The V call is TRBV20-1, the J call TRBJ1-1, with D uncertain. There are 13 residues in the CDR3. V lost 1 base and J lost 11, with 17 bases in between. Germline CDR1 DFQATT, CDR2 SNEGSKA (reference sequence). The CDR3 protein is CSARVPETFEAFF. CDR3 DNA sequence: TGCAGTGCTAGAGTTCCGGAAACCTTCGAGGCTTTCTTT.